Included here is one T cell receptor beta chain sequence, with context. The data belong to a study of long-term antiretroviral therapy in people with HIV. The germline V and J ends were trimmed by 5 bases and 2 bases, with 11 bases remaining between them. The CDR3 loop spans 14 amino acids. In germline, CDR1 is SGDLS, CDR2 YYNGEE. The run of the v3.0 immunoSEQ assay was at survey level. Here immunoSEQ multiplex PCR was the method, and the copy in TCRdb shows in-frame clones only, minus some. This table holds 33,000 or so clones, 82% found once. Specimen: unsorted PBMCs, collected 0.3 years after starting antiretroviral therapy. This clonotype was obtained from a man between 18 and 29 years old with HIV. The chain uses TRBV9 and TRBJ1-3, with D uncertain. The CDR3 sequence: CASSEIVAGNTIYF. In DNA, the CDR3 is TGTGCCAGCAGTGAAATAGTGGCTGGAAACACCATATATTTT.